Listed below are T cell receptor beta chains from one sample, sequenced in a study of blood T cell repertoires in COVID-19. Profiled with immunoSEQ multiplex PCR; TCRdb holds only in-frame clones, not every one. The sample yields roughly 280,000 clones, less than 90% seen once. The sequenced material came from PBMCs or T cells enriched from blood (not recorded which). The source of these receptors is a woman aged 45 to 65 who had recovered from COVID-19. Each CDR3 is given with its conserved first and last residue. Each record gives: clone size, D gene, V gene, J gene, CDR3 DNA, CDR3 protein. D genes are given only for firm matches. Some rows have no size entry. The others give once, few or many, or a class for an expanded clone.

>.|TRBD1|TRBV6-5|TRBJ1-1
TGTGCCACCTTGACAGGGGGCGAAACTGAAGCTTTCTTT
CATLTGGETEAFF
>.|TRBD1|TRBV7-2|TRBJ2-7
TGTGCCAGCAGTCCGGGGACAGGGGCGAAAGAGCAGTACTTC
CASSPGTGAKEQYF
>.|TRBD2|TRBV15|TRBJ2-5
TGTGCCACCAGCAGAGAACTAGCGGGGGAGACCCAGTACTTC
CATSRELAGETQYF
>.|.|TRBV6-5|TRBJ1-6
TGTGCCAGCAGTTCAGGGGCGTCCTATAATTCACCCCTCCACTTT
CASSSGASYNSPLHF
>few|TRBD1|TRBV7-9|TRBJ1-1
TGTGCCAGCAGCACCGGACAGGGGAGGACTGAAGCTTTCTTT
CASSTGQGRTEAFF
>.|.|TRBV5-1|TRBJ2-7
TGCGCCAGCAGCTTGGATCGGGGGTCCTACGAGCAGTACTTC
CASSLDRGSYEQYF
>.|.|TRBV5-4|TRBJ2-5
TGTGCCAGCAGTTCCCGGACATCCCAAGAGACCCAGTACTTC
CASSSRTSQETQYF
>.|.|TRBV11-2|TRBJ2-2
TGTGCCAGCAGCCGTTACACCGGGGAGCTGTTTTTT
CASSRYTGELFF
>.|.|TRBV6-5|TRBJ1-5
TGTGCCAGCAGTTACGGGGGGACTGGCAATCAGCCCCAGCATTTT
CASSYGGTGNQPQHF
>.|TRBD2|TRBV28|TRBJ2-3
TGTGCCAGCACCAATCAATTAGGACTAGCGGGGGTTTACACAGATACGCAGTATTTT
CASTNQLGLAGVYTDTQYF
>.|.|TRBV11-2|TRBJ2-1
TGTGCCAGCAGCGGATTCAAAGGGCGATCAGGGAATGAGCAGTTCTTC
CASSGFKGRSGNEQFF
>few|.|TRBV29-1|TRBJ1-1
TGCAGCGTTGACCCCAGTATGAACACTGAAGCTTTCTTT
CSVDPSMNTEAFF
>.|.|TRBV6-2/TRBV6-3|TRBJ1-6
TGTGCCAGCAGTGCCGAGGGTCGCGGTTCACCCCTCCACTTT
CASSAEGRGSPLHF
>.|TRBD2|TRBV5-6|TRBJ2-7
TGTGCCAGCAGCTTCGTCGGGAGGGCCTCGTCCGAGCAGTACTTC
CASSFVGRASSEQYF
>.|.|TRBV11-2|TRBJ2-6
TGTGCCAGCAGCTACACCACAGTTCCTGGGGCCAACGTCCTGACTTTC
CASSYTTVPGANVLTF
>once|TRBD2|TRBV7-2|TRBJ2-1
TGTGCCAGCAGCACTTCTAGCGGGAGCCAGTACAATGAGCAGTTCTTC
CASSTSSGSQYNEQFF
>.|.|TRBV7-9|TRBJ1-5
TGTGCCAGCAGCTTTACACAGGGACAGCCCCAGCATTTT
CASSFTQGQPQHF
>once|TRBD2|TRBV27|TRBJ2-5
TGTGCCAGCAGTCCGAATCTAGCGGGGCAAGAGACCCAGTACTTC
CASSPNLAGQETQYF
>.|TRBD2|TRBV10-3|TRBJ2-5
TGTGCCATCAGTGACACAGCGGGGATCCAAGAGACCCAGTACTTC
CAISDTAGIQETQYF
>.|TRBD1|TRBV19|TRBJ1-1
TGTGCCAGTAGTATGGACAGGGACTATGGGAACACTGAAGCTTTCTTT
CASSMDRDYGNTEAFF
>once|.|TRBV6-1|TRBJ1-1
TGTGCCAGCAGTGAATTAGAACCCACTGAAGCTTTCTTT
CASSELEPTEAFF
>.|.|TRBV11-3|TRBJ1-1
TGTGCCAGCAGCTTAGGCGGACATCCGAACACTGAAGCTTTCTTT
CASSLGGHPNTEAFF
>once|.|TRBV25-1|TRBJ1-2
TGTGCCAGCAGTTCCAGGGCCCTGTGGGATGGCTACACCTTC
CASSSRALWDGYTF
>.|TRBD1|TRBV5-1|TRBJ2-1
TGCGCCAGCAGCGGGGACAGGGATAAGTTCTTC
CASSGDRDKFF
>once|.|TRBV5-4|TRBJ1-1
TGTGCCAGCAGCTTGGCCGGGAGCAGGACTGAAGCTTTCTTT
CASSLAGSRTEAFF
>.|.|TRBV7-3|TRBJ2-1
TGTGCCAGCAGCTTATTACCGGCCATACAGTATGAGCAGTTCTTC
CASSLLPAIQYEQFF
>.|TRBD1|TRBV7-2|TRBJ2-1
TGTGCCAGCAGCTTAGTAGGGACAGGGGCGGGGAATGAGCAGTTCTTC
CASSLVGTGAGNEQFF
>once|.|TRBV6-5|TRBJ1-4
TGTGCCAGCAGAGGATGGGGGGAAGGTGAAAAACTGTTTTTT
CASRGWGEGEKLFF
>.|.|TRBV5-8|TRBJ1-1
TGTGCCAGCAGCGAGGACAGCATGAACACTGAAGCTTTCTTT
CASSEDSMNTEAFF
>.|TRBD2|TRBV11-2|TRBJ2-1
TGTGCCAGCAGTCCTCAAAGCGGGAGGAATGAGCAGTTCTTC
CASSPQSGRNEQFF
>.|.|TRBV5-1|TRBJ2-5
TGCGCCAGCAGCTTGACGACTAAAGAGACCCAGTACTTC
CASSLTTKETQYF
>.|.|TRBV5-4|TRBJ2-1
TGTGCCAGCAGCTTGGATAACATGAAATCTGGCAATGAGCAGTTCTTC
CASSLDNMKSGNEQFF
>.|TRBD2|TRBV27|TRBJ2-1
TGTGCCAGCAGTCCCGGGTTGACTAGCGGGAGAGCGTCCTACAATGAGCAGTTCTTC
CASSPGLTSGRASYNEQFF